This TCR beta chain was sequenced in a study of T cells expressing NK-cell markers. TCRdb re-called the 5' RACE reads; every CDR3 protein appears as one record, without DNA. Found here are fewer than 550,000 distinct CDR3 sequences; the top ten clones hold 1.4%. The length of the CDR3 is 13 residues. Germline CDR1 and CDR2: MGHRA and YSYEKL. The rearrangement joins TRBV4-1 to TRBJ2-5; the D call of TRBD1 rests on TCRdb alone, since no DNA is present to check it. Input material: blood T cells: a sorted CD56 or NKG2C T cell subset, CD4+ or CD8+ T cells, or bulk PBMC T cells (not recorded which). The clonotype was recovered from a woman between 45 and 65 years old in good health. The CDR3: CASTQTGGETQYF.